The 15 T cell receptor beta chains in this list originate from one sample, sequenced in a study of early T cells in non-severe SARS-CoV-2 infection. TCRdb passed the 5' RACE reads through MiXCR, listing each CDR3 protein once. This sample has tens of thousands of distinct CDR3 sequences; roughly 21% occur once, and the top ten carry about 17%. The source material was whole blood, sampled at baseline. These receptors all come from an adult who was a healthcare worker with PCR-confirmed SARS-CoV-2 infection or an uninfected control (not recorded which).

There are a few counts of this clonotype. The rearrangement joins TRBV3-1 to TRBJ1-4; D unclear. CDR1 and CDR2 from the germline V gene are LGHDT and YNNKEL (reference sequence). Trimming took off 2 bases at V and 8 bases at J, with 6 bases between the two ends. The CDR3 runs 12 residues. CDR3 coding DNA: TGTGCCAGCAGCCAATCCAAGGAAAAACTGTTTTTT. Translated: CASSQSKEKLFF. The full variable domain, with the rest looked up from reference TRBV3-1 and TRBJ1-4, is DTAVSQTPKYLVTQMGNDKSIKCEQNLGHDTMYWYKQDSKKFLKIMFSYNNKELIINETVPNRFSPKSPDKAHLNLHINSLELGDSAVYFCASSQSKEKLFFGSGTQLSVL.

This clonotype was seen a handful of times. The V call is TRBV11-2, the J call TRBJ2-3; 7 bases are a match to TRBD2. The germline V gene has CDR1 SGHAT and CDR2 FQNNGV. V lost 5 bases and J lost 2; bases outside the gene matches: 7. The CDR3 is made up of 15 amino acids. The CDR3 DNA reads as TGTGCCAGCAGCCCCCCGGGGACTATCACAGATACGCAGTATTTT. It yields the protein CASSPPGTITDTQYF.

CDR3 amino acids: CASSQAGSGGPYEQYF. The CDR3, as DNA: TGCGCCAGCAGCCAAGCAGGAAGCGGGGGGCCCTACGAGCAGTACTTC. The V gene is TRBV4-1, the J gene TRBJ2-7; 9 bases match TRBD2. This CDR3 spans 16 amino acids. The junction had 6 bases not matched to a gene; V was cut back by 1 base and J by 2 bases. Germline CDR1 and CDR2: MGHRA and YSYEKL.

Many counts were recorded for this clonotype. The chain couples TRBV20-1 to TRBJ2-3; D possibly uses TRBD1 or TRBD2 (5 bases each). CDR3 length equals 16 residues. Trimming removed 5 bases from V and 0 bases from J, with 18 bases in between. Germline loops: CDR1 DFQATT, CDR2 SNEGSKA (reference sequence). The CDR3 DNA reads as TGCAGTGCTGGGGACCGGGAAGGCTCTAGCACAGATACGCAGTATTTT. Translation: CSAGDREGSSTDTQYF.

This clonotype was counted between two and nine times. The chain joins TRBV18 to TRBJ1-5; D uncertain. V dropped 5 bases and J dropped 6 bases, with 17 bases sitting between them. Germline CDR1 KGHSH, CDR2 LQKENI. The CDR3 extends over 15 amino acids. The CDR3 loop is CASSLGATTAQPQHF. The CDR3 nucleotides are TGTGCCAGCTCATTGGGTGCTACCACAGCTCAGCCCCAGCATTTT.

The rearrangement uses TRBV11-2 and TRBJ2-1; D tentatively fits TRBD1 or TRBD2 (5 bases each). Trimming stripped 2 bases from V and 5 bases from J, with 16 bases between. This CDR3 contains 16 residues. Looked up from germline, CDR1 is SGHAT and CDR2 is FQNNGV. CDR3: CASSLRSGTRNNEQFF. CDR3 DNA sequence: TGTGCCAGCAGCTTACGGTCCGGGACGCGAAACAATGAGCAGTTCTTC.

This sequence joins TRBV9 and TRBJ1-1; D not resolved. Germline CDR1 SGDLS, CDR2 YYNGEE. The CDR3 length is 12 residues. V was pared by 3 bases and J by 2 bases, with 5 bases between. This CDR3 is CASSGVNTEAFF. The CDR3 nucleotides are TGTGCCAGCAGCGGTGTAAACACTGAAGCTTTCTTT.

The chain employs TRBV11-2 and TRBJ2-1, with a possible D match to TRBD1 (5 bases). CDR3 length equals 14 residues. V was shortened by 7 bases and J by 2 bases, with 12 bases between the two germline ends. The germline V gene encodes CDR1 SGHAT and CDR2 FQNNGV. CDR3: CASIQGTAYNEQFF. CDR3 in DNA: TGTGCCAGCATCCAGGGCACCGCCTACAATGAGCAGTTCTTC.

This clonotype was seen more than once but under ten times. The chain recombines TRBV4-1 with TRBJ2-3; 7 bases line up with TRBD1. Per germline, CDR1 MGHRA and CDR2 YSYEKL. The CDR3 contains 13 residues. Trimming removed 3 bases from V and 15 bases from J; junction bases left unmatched: 12. CDR3 sequence reads: CASSQQQGSWPYF. The CDR3, as DNA: TGCGCCAGCAGCCAGCAACAGGGGAGCTGGCCATATTTT.

CDR3 nucleotide sequence: TGTGCCATCAGTGAGTCTGCAGGGCAGGGCGGCGAGCAGTACTTC. It yields the protein CAISESAGQGGEQYF. This chain joins TRBV10-3 and TRBJ2-7; possibly TRBD1 for D (5 bases). This CDR3 is 15 amino acids long. V was shortened by 0 bases and J by 6 bases, with 15 bases between the two germline ends. The V gene's germline CDR1 is ENHRY and CDR2 SYGVKD.

The gene calls are TRBV7-9 and TRBJ2-1, with TRBD2 as a possible D gene (5 bases). This CDR3 is 13 amino acids long. Germline V gene data show CDR1 as SEHNR and CDR2 as FQNEAQ (reference sequence). The ends were cut back, 5 bases at V and 11 bases at J, with 16 bases in the middle. The DNA of the CDR3 is TGTGCCAGCAGCCGTTCTAGCTTAGAAAAGCAGTTCTTC. It is translated as CASSRSSLEKQFF.

The V gene is TRBV5-6, the J gene TRBJ1-1, with 7 bases that match TRBD1. Per germline, CDR1 SGHDT and CDR2 YYEEEE. This CDR3 has 15 residues. The V and J ends lost 6 bases and 1 base, in that order; junction bases with no gene match: 9. CDR3 nucleotide sequence: TGTGCCAGCAACCCTAGAGGGACAGCGAACACTGAAGCTTTCTTT. Translated, it gives CASNPRGTANTEAFF.

V gene TRBV6-5 combines with J gene TRBJ2-5, with a possible D match to TRBD2 (5 bases). The germline V gene has CDR1 MNHEY and CDR2 SVGAGI. The CDR3 runs to 13 residues. V lost 4 bases and J 2 bases, leaving 8 bases between the germline ends. As DNA, the CDR3 is TGTGCCAGCAGTTCGGGATTTCAAGAGACCCAGTACTTC. It specifies CASSSGFQETQYF.

The V and J genes are TRBV27 and TRBJ1-5; D ambiguous. This CDR3 region has 13 residues. Per the germline V gene, CDR1 is MNHEY and CDR2 is SMNVEV (reference sequence). Trimming took 5 bases from V and 7 from J, leaving 12 bases between them. This CDR3 reads CASSLIREQPQHF. The CDR3 coding sequence is TGTGCCAGCAGTCTGATTCGGGAACAGCCCCAGCATTTT.

Here the CDR3 reads CASSPRPGQNTGELFF. CDR3 coding DNA: TGTGCCAGCTCACCAAGGCCAGGACAGAACACCGGGGAGCTGTTTTTT. The V call is TRBV18, the J call TRBJ2-2; D perhaps matches TRBD1 (5 bases). The germline V gene encodes CDR1 KGHSH and CDR2 LQKENI. This CDR3 contains 16 residues. V lost 2 bases and J 1 base, leaving 11 bases between the germline ends.